This T cell receptor beta chain was identified in a study of a mutant IDH1 vaccine in newly diagnosed glioma. Study as a whole: Either 4-6 weeks after radiotherapy alone or alongside temozolomide, vaccination was begun. Treated patients showed a male proportion of 62.5%, a female proportion of about 40%, and a mean age of approximately 40 years. Every participant had undergone radiotherapy, temozolomide, or both before, and most underwent both.

Germline V gene data show CDR1 as SGHKS and CDR2 as YYEKEE (reference sequence). V lost 7 bases, J lost 3 bases, and 11 bases stayed unmatched. This CDR3 region has 15 residues. Time point noted: week 35, safety follow-up. The investigators gave 300 ug of mutant IDH1 20-mer peptide in each vaccine dose, together with topical imiquimod. TCRdb's copy holds only in-frame clones and misses some; the assay was immunoSEQ multiplex PCR. Of about 54,000 clones in the sample, around 84% were seen once. Broader study findings: Evidence of vaccine-induced immune responses was documented in nearly 95% of patients.

As for this clone: The antigen remains unidentified.

The source was PBMCs, collected from a glioma patient whose treatment included an IDH1 peptide vaccine. This receptor was taken from a woman between 18 and 29 years old with glioma. V is TRBV5-5 and J is TRBJ2-3; 7 bases are a match to TRBD1. The CDR3: CASSPGQLITDTQYF. The DNA for the CDR3 is TGTGCCAGCTCCCCGGGACAGCTCATTACAGATACGCAGTATTTT.